This TCR beta chain was captured in a study of T cells after yellow fever vaccination. Study-level points and caveats: Most clones from primary vaccination resurfaced after the booster (approximately 96% CD4, about 91% CD8).

TCRdb processed the 5' RACE reads anew with MiXCR; each CDR3 protein has one entry. The table lists some 350,000 distinct CDR3 sequences, about 8.7% of them singletons, with 18% in the top ten. This clonotype was found many times. The antigen remains unidentified. CDR3 length: 14 residues. The germline V gene encodes CDR1 SGHRS and CDR2 YFSETQ. V lost 4 bases and J 2 bases, leaving 9 bases between the germline ends. Sequenced material: PBMCs, taken on the day of the first yellow fever vaccination. The chain links TRBV5-1 to TRBJ2-2, with no clear D. This receptor was identified in a man between 18 and 29 years old who received the YFV17D yellow fever vaccine. The CDR3 region has the DNA TGCGCCAGCAGCCCGGACCAAAACACCGGGGAGCTGTTTTTT. Protein: CASSPDQNTGELFF. The entire variable domain, with the rest obtained from reference TRBV5-1 and TRBJ2-2, is as follows: KAGVTQTPRYLIKTRGQQVTLSCSPISGHRSVSWYQQTPGQGLQFLFEYFSETQRNKGNFPGRFSGRQFSNSRSEMNVSTLELGDSALYLCASSPDQNTGELFFGEGSRLTVL.